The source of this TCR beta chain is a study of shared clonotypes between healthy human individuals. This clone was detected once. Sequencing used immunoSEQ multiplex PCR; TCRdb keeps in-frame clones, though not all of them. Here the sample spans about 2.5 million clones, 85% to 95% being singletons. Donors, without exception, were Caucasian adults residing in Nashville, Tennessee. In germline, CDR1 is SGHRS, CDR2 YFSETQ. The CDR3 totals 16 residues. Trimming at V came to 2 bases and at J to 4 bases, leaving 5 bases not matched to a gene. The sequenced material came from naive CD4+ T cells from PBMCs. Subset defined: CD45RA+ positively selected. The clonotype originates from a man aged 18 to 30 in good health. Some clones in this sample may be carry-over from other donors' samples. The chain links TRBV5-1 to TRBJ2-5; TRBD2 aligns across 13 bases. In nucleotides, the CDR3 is TGCGCCAGCAGCTTATCCGGGACTAGCGGGATAGAGACCCAGTACTTC. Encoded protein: CASSLSGTSGIETQYF. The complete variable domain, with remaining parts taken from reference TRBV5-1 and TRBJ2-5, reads KAGVTQTPRYLIKTRGQQVTLSCSPISGHRSVSWYQQTPGQGLQFLFEYFSETQRNKGNFPGRFSGRQFSNSRSEMNVSTLELGDSALYLCASSLSGTSGIETQYFGPGTRLLVL.